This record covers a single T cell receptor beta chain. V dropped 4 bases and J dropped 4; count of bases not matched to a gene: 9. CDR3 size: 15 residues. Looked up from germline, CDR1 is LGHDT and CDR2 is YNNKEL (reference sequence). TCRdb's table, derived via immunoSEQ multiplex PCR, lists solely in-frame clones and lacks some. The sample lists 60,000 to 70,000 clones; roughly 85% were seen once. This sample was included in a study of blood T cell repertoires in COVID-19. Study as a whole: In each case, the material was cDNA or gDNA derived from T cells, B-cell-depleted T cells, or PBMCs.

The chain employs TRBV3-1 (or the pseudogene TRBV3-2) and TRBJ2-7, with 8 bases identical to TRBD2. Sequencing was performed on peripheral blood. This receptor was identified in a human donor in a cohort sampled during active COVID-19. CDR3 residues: CASSPLYRGGYEQYF. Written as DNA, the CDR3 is TGTGCCAGCAGCCCCCTCTACCGCGGGGGGTACGAGCAGTACTTC.